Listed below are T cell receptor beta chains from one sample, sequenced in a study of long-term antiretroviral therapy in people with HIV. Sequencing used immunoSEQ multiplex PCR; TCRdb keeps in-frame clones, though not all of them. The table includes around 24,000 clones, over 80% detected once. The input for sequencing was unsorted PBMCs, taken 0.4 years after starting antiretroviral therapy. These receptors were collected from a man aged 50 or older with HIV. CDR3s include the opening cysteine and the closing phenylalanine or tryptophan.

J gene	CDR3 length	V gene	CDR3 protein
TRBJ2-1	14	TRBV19	CASSIDWPYNEQFF
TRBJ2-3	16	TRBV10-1	CASSETRRQGTDTQYF
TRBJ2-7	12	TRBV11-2	CASSLSEYEQYF
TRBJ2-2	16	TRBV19	CASSIRSGGNTGELFF
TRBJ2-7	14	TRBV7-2	CASSSGTGPREQYF
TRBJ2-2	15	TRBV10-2	CASDTSGGNTGELFF
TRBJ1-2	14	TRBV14	CASSPNREARGYTF
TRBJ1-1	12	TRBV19	CASRDRGTEAFF
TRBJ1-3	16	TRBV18	CASSLVDGGSGNTIYF
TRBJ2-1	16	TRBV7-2	CASSLTRDTKKNEQFF
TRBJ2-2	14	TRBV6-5	CASRTSGRTGELFF
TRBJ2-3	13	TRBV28	CASSLIAGDTQYF
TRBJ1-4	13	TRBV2	CASSRGANEKLFF
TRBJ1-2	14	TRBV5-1	CASRLVQLDYGYTF